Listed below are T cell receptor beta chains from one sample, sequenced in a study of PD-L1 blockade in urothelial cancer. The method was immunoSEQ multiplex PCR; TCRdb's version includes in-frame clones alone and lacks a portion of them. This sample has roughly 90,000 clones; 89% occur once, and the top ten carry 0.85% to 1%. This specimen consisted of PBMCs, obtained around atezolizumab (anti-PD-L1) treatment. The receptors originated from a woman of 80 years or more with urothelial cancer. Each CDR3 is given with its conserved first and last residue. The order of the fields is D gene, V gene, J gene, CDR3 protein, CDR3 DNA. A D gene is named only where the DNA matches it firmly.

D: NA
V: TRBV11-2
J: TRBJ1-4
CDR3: CASSLDQAIGKLFF
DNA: TGTGCCAGCAGCTTAGATCAGGCAATCGGAAAACTGTTTTTT

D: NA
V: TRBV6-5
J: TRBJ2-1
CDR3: CASSSGQSTTKQFF
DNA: TGTGCCAGCAGTTCCGGACAGTCCACAACTAAGCAGTTCTTC

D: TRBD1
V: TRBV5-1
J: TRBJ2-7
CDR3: CASRTLTGGREEQYF
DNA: TGCGCCAGCAGGACTCTTACAGGGGGCAGGGAAGAGCAGTACTTC

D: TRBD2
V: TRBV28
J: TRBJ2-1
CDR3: CASGRGLANEQFF
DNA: TGTGCCAGTGGCCGGGGACTAGCGAATGAGCAGTTCTTC

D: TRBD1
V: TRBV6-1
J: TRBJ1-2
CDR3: CASKTGGVGYTF
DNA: TGTGCCAGTAAGACAGGGGGCGTTGGCTACACCTTC

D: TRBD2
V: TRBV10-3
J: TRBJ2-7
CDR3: CAIKASGSSEQYF
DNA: TGTGCCATCAAGGCTAGCGGGAGTAGCGAGCAGTACTTC

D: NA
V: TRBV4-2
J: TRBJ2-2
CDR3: CASSQDSVAGELFF
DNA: TGTGCCAGCAGCCAAGATAGTGTCGCCGGGGAGCTGTTTTTT

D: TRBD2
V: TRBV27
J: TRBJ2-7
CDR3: CASRGYSGLADYEQYF
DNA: TGTGCCAGCAGAGGATATTCGGGACTAGCGGACTACGAGCAGTACTTC

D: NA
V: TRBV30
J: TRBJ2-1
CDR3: CAWKQSTRSSYNEQFF
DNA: TGTGCCTGGAAACAATCGACTAGGTCGTCCTACAATGAGCAGTTCTTC

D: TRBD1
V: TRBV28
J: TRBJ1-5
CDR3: CASSRNRGFGNQPQHF
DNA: TGTGCCAGCAGCCGAAACAGGGGGTTCGGCAATCAGCCCCAGCATTTT

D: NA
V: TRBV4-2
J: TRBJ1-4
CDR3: CASSPRSLATNEKLFF
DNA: TGTGCCAGCAGCCCCCGGAGCCTGGCAACTAATGAAAAACTGTTTTTT

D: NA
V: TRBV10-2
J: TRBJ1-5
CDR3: CASSENSNQPQHF
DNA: TGCGCCAGCAGTGAAAACTCCAATCAGCCCCAGCATTTT

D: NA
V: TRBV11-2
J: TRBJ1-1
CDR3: CASSSLDQGAFF
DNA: TGTGCCAGCAGCTCCCTCGATCAGGGGGCTTTCTTT

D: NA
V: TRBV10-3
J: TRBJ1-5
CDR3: CAISERQVGNQPQHF
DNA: TGTGCCATCAGTGAAAGACAGGTAGGCAATCAGCCCCAGCATTTT

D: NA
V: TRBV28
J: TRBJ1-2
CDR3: CASSLAGQGGYTF
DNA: TGTGCCAGCAGCCTCGCGGGGCAGGGAGGCTACACCTTC

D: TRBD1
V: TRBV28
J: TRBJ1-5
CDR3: CASSSGGRSQPQHF
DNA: TGTGCCAGCAGTTCAGGGGGTCGGAGTCAGCCCCAGCATTTT

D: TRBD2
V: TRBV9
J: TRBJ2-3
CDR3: CASNGGGSTDTQYF
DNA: TGTGCCAGCAACGGGGGGGGGAGCACAGATACGCAGTATTTT